Sequencing of this TCR beta chain was carried out in a study of cytomegalovirus exposure and HLA in healthy donors. Findings and limits, study-wide: Accurate prediction of HLA-A and HLA-B alleles (for most subjects) was reportedly achieved from TCR beta sequences. In vitro, three CMV-associated chains proved specific for CMV antigens. The authors later found most CMV-associated TCR beta chains appeared HLA-restricted.

Note on this clone: Its matching antigen is unknown.

Amplification used 60 Vbeta primers and 13 Jbeta primers. TCRdb's copy holds only in-frame clones and misses some; the assay was immunoSEQ multiplex PCR. The sample has about 110,000 clones; roughly four fifths are singletons. The CDR3 sequence is 15 residues long. The germline V gene has CDR1 MNHEY and CDR2 SVGAGI. Trimming took 4 bases from V and 1 from J; bases not matched to a gene: 5. Sequencing used PBMCs. This chain links TRBV6-5 with TRBJ2-7; 9 bases map to TRBD1. This sequence was found in a male donor in good health and CMV-seropositive. The DNA of the CDR3 is TGTGCCAGCAGTTCTCCGACAGGGGGGTCCTACGAGCAGTACTTC. It codes for CASSSPTGGSYEQYF.